A selection of T cell receptor beta chains follows, all from one sample in a study of brain metastases from non-small cell lung cancer. Assay: immunoSEQ multiplex PCR; the TCRdb copy retains only in-frame clones and omits some. The sample contains roughly 4,800 clones, roughly four fifths of which appear only once. The specimen was tumor-adjacent normal tissue. These receptors were collected from a donor aged 40 or older with non-small cell lung cancer. The CDR3 runs from the conserved cysteine through the conserved F or W. A D gene is named only where the DNA matches it firmly. Clone size appears in some rows only: once, few, many, or a class for an expanded clone.

>15|few|TRBV28|TRBJ1-1|-
TGTGCCAGCAGCCCCCGTGGCGTGGTATACACTGAAGCTTTCTTT
CASSPRGVVYTEAFF
>16|-|TRBV7-9|TRBJ2-5|TRBD2
TGTGCCAGCAGCTTAGTGACTAGCGGGAGTCTAGAGACCCAGTACTTC
CASSLVTSGSLETQYF
>14|-|TRBV3-1/TRBV3-2|TRBJ2-7|-
TGTGCCAGCAGCCTCCGGCAGGTACCCTACGAGCAGTACTTC
CASSLRQVPYEQYF
>13|-|TRBV6-6|TRBJ2-7|-
TGTGCCAGCAGTTCCGGGGCACCCTACGAGCAGTACTTC
CASSSGAPYEQYF
>13|large|TRBV7-2|TRBJ2-1|TRBD2
TGTGCCAGCAGCTCAATGGGGGGGAATGAGCAGTTCTTC
CASSSMGGNEQFF
>15|-|TRBV19|TRBJ2-2|TRBD1
TGTGCCAGTAGTGTAGACAGGGGGTACACCGGGGAGCTGTTTTTT
CASSVDRGYTGELFF
>13|-|TRBV20-1|TRBJ1-5|-
TGCAGTGCTAGTCGAGGGATAGGGCAGCCCCAGCATTTT
CSASRGIGQPQHF
>14|-|TRBV5-1|TRBJ2-3|-
TGCGCCAGCAGCTTGCTCTCTCCCAGTGATACGCAGTATTTT
CASSLLSPSDTQYF
>19|few|TRBV30|TRBJ2-3|TRBD2
TGTGCCTGGAGTGTACATTCTACCGGGACTAGCGAGTTCGCAGATACGCAGTATTTT
CAWSVHSTGTSEFADTQYF
>16|-|TRBV6-5|TRBJ1-1|-
TGTGCCAGCAGTTCACCCTCGGGTCTCCCGAACACTGAAGCTTTCTTT
CASSSPSGLPNTEAFF
>13|-|TRBV10-1|TRBJ2-3|-
TGCGCCAGCACTCCCGGGCCCAGGGATACGCAGTATTTT
CASTPGPRDTQYF
>10|-|TRBV28|TRBJ2-7|-
TGTGCCAGCGGCCGTTCGGAGCAGTACTTC
CASGRSEQYF
>14|-|TRBV18|TRBJ1-5|TRBD1
TGTGCCAGCTCAAGGACAGGGGCAGATCAGCCCCAGCATTTT
CASSRTGADQPQHF
>15|-|TRBV5-1|TRBJ1-5|TRBD1
TGCGCCAGCAGCTTGAAGACAGGGTCGGATCAGCCCCAGCATTTT
CASSLKTGSDQPQHF
>15|-|TRBV4-1|TRBJ1-3|-
TGCGCCAGCAGCCAAGAGGGGTCTACTGGAAACACCATATATTTT
CASSQEGSTGNTIYF